This TCR beta chain was recorded in a study of CD8 T cells in ankylosing spondylitis. Findings and caveats of the study: It was reported that disease-linked clones were significantly enriched in matched ankylosing spondylitis synovial fluid. In ankylosing spondylitis blood, a motif of roughly eight highly homologous TCR beta variants appeared characteristic.

V was pared by 2 bases and J by 6 bases, with 10 bases between. The V gene's germline CDR1 is MNHEY and CDR2 SVGEGT. The CDR3 contains 13 residues. Concerning this clonotype itself: The target antigen is unknown.

Quantitative barcoded 5'-RACE was used to prepare TCR beta libraries. MiXCR was run by TCRdb on the 5' RACE reads, yielding one entry per CDR3 protein. The sample has a few hundred thousand distinct CDR3 sequences, roughly 15% seen once. What was sequenced was blood, either unsorted or a sorted T cell fraction (not recorded which). The gene calls are TRBV6-2 or TRBV6-3 and TRBJ1-2; D is undetermined. This clonotype was sampled from a male donor with ankylosing spondylitis. As DNA, the CDR3 is TGTGCCAGCAGTTACGCGGGGTTTCATGGCTACACCTTC. Amino acids: CASSYAGFHGYTF.